This T cell receptor beta chain is drawn from a study of tumor-infiltrating lymphocytes in primary liver carcinoma. Study-level findings and limits: Tumor-adjacent and tumor-blood pairs showed less overlap than tumor region pairs.

As to this clonotype: As yet, its antigen is unknown. A much more abundant neighbour one base away suggests this may be a read error.

Germline-derived CDR1 and CDR2 are MDHEN and SYDVKM. This CDR3 contains 13 residues. Both RNA and DNA were isolated together from approximately 20-30 mg of bulk tissue that had not been sorted. Total RNA amounting to around 540 ng was the source from which TCR beta cDNA was made with a constant-region primer. Amplification in three nested multiplex PCR rounds with slightly modified ARM-PCR gave rise to TCR beta libraries. Use of TRBV1-TRBV30 forward primers with a C-beta reverse primer characterized the first two PCR rounds, which lasted 10 cycles each. TCRdb reprocessed the multiplex PCR reads via MiXCR and lists one record per CDR3 protein. The data show 95,000 to 100,000 distinct CDR3 sequences, approximately 70% seen once.

V is TRBV28 and J is TRBJ2-1; 7 bases map to TRBD2. The source is a woman aged 60-70 years with primary liver carcinoma and hepatitis B virus infection. Sequencing was carried out using liver tumor tissue from sampling region 2. Sample subset: tumor region T2, inferior pole. The CDR3 reads CASRGGGTREQLF. CDR3 coding DNA: TGTGCCAGCAGGGGGGGAGGGACCCGCGAGCAGTTATTC.